This T cell receptor beta chain is from a study of blood T cell repertoires in COVID-19. For the study at large: Samples of COVID-19 (acute and convalescent) were obtained from the United States, Italy and Spain.

Recruitment covered about 25 US areas and drew participants whose ages spanned about 18 to 100 years. The CDR3 extends over 11 amino acids. Germline CDR1 and CDR2: GTSNPN and SVGIG (reference sequence). Trimming cost V 0 bases and J 11 bases, with 10 bases left between them. In the authors' workflow: Amplifying reference gene primers gave estimates of nucleated cell counts. Sequenced by immunoSEQ multiplex PCR; TCRdb stores in-frame clones only, minus some. Clone size and V and J calls were adopted from that table, with D and trimming inferred from the DNA. The repertoire holds under 350,000 clones, approximately 88% seen once, with 1.7% in the top ten.

The chain links TRBV30 to TRBJ1-1; tentatively, D is TRBD1 (6 bases). Sequencing used PBMCs or T cells enriched from blood (not recorded which). This TCR derives from a middle-aged woman who had recovered from COVID-19. The DNA of the CDR3 is TGTGCCTGGAGTGTACCAGGGGCGGCTTTCTTT. Translating it yields CAWSVPGAAFF. Full variable domain (rest looked up from reference TRBV30 and TRBJ1-1): SQTIHQWPATLVQPVGSPLSLECTVEGTSNPNLYWYRQAAGRGLQLLFYSVGIGQISSEVPQNLSASRPQDRQFILSSKKLLLSDSGFYLCAWSVPGAAFFGQGTRLTVV.